This record covers a single T cell receptor beta chain. What it recognizes is unknown. This sample was included in a study of T cell responses to AZD1222 COVID-19 vaccine. Regarding the study as a whole: The donor cohort was predominantly white British with a female majority, and clonal diversity may have been underestimated. After the peak T cell response, and only then, were repertoires sampled. At study baseline, merely several AZD1222 recipients were seropositive. Nearly half of spike-specific TCRs reportedly target unmutated variant regions.

Using immunoSEQ multiplex PCR, the repertoire was profiled, and TCRdb retains in-frame clones only, with some absent. This sample has approximately 150,000 clones, with 90% to 95% found just once. This CDR3 has 13 residues. In germline, CDR1 is SGHAT, CDR2 FQNNGV. V lost 3 bases and J lost 9, with 12 bases in between. The starting material was peripheral blood, obtained on day 0 of AZD1222 vaccination. The J gene is TRBJ1-5, the V gene TRBV11-2; tentatively, D is TRBD1 (5 bases). The clonotype originates from an adult in good health. CDR3 nucleotides: TGTGCCAGCAGCTTTGGGGCCGACCTGCCCCAGCATTTT. Translated: CASSFGADLPQHF. The variable domain in full, completed from reference TRBV11-2 and TRBJ1-5, reads EAGVAQSPRYKIIEKRQSVAFWCNPISGHATLYWYQQILGQGPKLLIQFQNNGVVDDSQLPKDRFSAERLKGVDSTLKIQPAKLEDSAVYLCASSFGADLPQHFGDGTRLSIL.